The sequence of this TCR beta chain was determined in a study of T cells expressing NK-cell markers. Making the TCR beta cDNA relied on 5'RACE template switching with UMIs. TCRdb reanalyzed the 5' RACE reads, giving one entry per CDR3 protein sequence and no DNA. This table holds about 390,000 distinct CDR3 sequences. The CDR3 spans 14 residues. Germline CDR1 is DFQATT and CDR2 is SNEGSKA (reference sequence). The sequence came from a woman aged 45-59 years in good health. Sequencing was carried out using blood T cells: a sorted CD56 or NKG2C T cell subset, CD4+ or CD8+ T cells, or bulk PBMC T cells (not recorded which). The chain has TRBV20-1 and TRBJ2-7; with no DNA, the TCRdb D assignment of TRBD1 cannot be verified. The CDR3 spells CSARAPVSTYEQYF.